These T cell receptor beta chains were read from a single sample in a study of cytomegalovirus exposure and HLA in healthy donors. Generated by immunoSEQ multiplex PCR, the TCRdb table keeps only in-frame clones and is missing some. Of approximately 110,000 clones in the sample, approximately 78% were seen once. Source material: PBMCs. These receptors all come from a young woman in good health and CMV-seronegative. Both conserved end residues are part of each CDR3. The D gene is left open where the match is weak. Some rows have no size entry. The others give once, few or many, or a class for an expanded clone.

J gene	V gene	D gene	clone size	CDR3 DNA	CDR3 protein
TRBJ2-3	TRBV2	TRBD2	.	TGTGCCAGCCGGGACGGGGGGGCCCGAGCAGATACGCAGTATTTT	CASRDGGARADTQYF
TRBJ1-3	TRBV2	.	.	TGTGCCAGCAGTGAAGGGAGAGCGCGAAACACCATATATTTT	CASSEGRARNTIYF
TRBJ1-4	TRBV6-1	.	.	TGTGCCACCCGAGAGAGGGAGGGTGAAAAACTGTTTTTT	CATREREGEKLFF
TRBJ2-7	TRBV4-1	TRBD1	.	TGCGCCAGCAGCCAAGTTGTAGGGACAGGGGGTAACGAGCAGTACTTC	CASSQVVGTGGNEQYF
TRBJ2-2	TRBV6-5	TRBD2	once	TGTGCCAGCAGTTACATCCGGGGGGAAGGGGAGCTGTTTTTT	CASSYIRGEGELFF
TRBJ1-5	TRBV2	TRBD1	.	TGTGCCAGCAGTGTTGACAGGGTTAGGGATAGCAATCAGCCCCAGCATTTT	CASSVDRVRDSNQPQHF
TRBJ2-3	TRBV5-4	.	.	TGTGCCAGCAGCACCCTGGCGGATGCAGATACGCAGTATTTT	CASSTLADADTQYF
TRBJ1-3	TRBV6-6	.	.	TGTGCCAGCCGGGGTGCCGGAGACTCTGGAAACACCATATATTTT	CASRGAGDSGNTIYF
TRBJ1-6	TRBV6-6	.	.	TGTGCCAGCAGTTACTTAGGGGATTCACCCCTCCACTTT	CASSYLGDSPLHF
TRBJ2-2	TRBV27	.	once	TGTGCCAGCAGTACCCGGGGTAGCGGACTATTGAACACCGGGGAGCTGTTTTTT	CASSTRGSGLLNTGELFF
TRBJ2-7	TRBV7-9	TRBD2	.	TGTTCCAGCAGCCCCGTAGCGGGACTGTCCCCCTACGAGCAGTACTTC	CSSSPVAGLSPYEQYF
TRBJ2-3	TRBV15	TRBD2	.	TGTGCCACCAGCAGATCATTAGGGGGGACTAGCGGTGGGTATACGCAGTATTTT	CATSRSLGGTSGGYTQYF
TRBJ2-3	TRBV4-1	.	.	TGCGCCAGCAGCCAAGATCGGGTAAGGGAGTTGGATACGCAGTATTTT	CASSQDRVRELDTQYF
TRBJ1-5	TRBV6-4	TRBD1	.	TGTGCCAGCAGTGACCACGGGACAGGCCCGAATCAGCCCCAGCATTTT	CASSDHGTGPNQPQHF
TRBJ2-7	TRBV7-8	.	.	TGTGCCAGCAGCTTATCAAGGGGGGGAAACTACGAGCAGTACTTC	CASSLSRGGNYEQYF
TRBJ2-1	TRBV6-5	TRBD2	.	TGTGCCAGCAGCCTTAGCGGGACCTCCTACAATGAGCAGTTCTTC	CASSLSGTSYNEQFF
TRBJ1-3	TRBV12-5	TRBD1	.	TGTGCTAGTGGTATTACTCAGGGGGCAGGGGGAAACACCATATATTTT	CASGITQGAGGNTIYF
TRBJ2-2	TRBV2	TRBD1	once	TGTGCCAGCAGTGAATGGGACAGGGCCGGGGAGCTGTTTTTT	CASSEWDRAGELFF
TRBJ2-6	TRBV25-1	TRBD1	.	TGTGCCAGCAGTACCGGGACAGGGTCCCCTGGGGCCAACGTCCTGACTTTC	CASSTGTGSPGANVLTF